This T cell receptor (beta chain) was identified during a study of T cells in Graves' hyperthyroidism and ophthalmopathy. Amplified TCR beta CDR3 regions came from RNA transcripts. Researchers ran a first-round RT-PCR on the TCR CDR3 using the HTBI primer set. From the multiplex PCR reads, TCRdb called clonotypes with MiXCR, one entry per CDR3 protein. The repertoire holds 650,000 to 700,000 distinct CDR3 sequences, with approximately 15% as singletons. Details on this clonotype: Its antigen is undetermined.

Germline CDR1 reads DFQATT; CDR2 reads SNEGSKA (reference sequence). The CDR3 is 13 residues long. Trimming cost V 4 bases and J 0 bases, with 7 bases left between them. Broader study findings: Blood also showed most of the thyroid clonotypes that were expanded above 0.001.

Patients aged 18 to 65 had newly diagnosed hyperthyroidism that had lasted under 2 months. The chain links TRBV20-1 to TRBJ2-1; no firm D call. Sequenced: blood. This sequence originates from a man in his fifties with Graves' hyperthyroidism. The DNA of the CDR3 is TGCAGTGCTATGGGTTCCTCCTACAATGAGCAGTTCTTC. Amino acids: CSAMGSSYNEQFF.